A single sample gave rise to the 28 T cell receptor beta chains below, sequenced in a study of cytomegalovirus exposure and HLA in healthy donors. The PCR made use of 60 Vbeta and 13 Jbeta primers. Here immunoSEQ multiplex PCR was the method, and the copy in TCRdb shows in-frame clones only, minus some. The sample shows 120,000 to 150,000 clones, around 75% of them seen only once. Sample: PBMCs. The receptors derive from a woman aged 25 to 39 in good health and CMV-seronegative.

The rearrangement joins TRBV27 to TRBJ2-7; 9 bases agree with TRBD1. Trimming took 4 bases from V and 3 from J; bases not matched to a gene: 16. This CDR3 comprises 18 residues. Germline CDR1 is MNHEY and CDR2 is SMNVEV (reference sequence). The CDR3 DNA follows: TGTGCCAGCAGTTCAAAAGGGTTCGGGACAGGGTGGAACTACGAGCAGTACGTC. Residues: CASSSKGFGTGWNYEQYV.

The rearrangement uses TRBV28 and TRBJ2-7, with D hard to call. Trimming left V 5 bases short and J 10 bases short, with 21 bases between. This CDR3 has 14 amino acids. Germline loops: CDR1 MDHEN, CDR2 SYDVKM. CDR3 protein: CASSPLTIQREQYF. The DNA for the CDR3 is TGTGCCAGCAGTCCCCTAACGATCCAACGAGAACAGTACTTC. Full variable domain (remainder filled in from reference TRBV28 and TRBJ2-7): DVKVTQSSRYLVKRTGEKVFLECVQDMDHENMFWYRQDPGLGLRLIYFSYDVKMKEKGDIPEGYSVSREKKERFSLILESASTNQTSMYLCASSPLTIQREQYFGPGTRLTVT.

Here the CDR3 DNA reads TGTGCCAGCAGCTCTACCGAGTATAGCAATCAGCCCCAGCATTTT. Translated, it gives CASSSTEYSNQPQHF. The chain combines TRBV5-6 with TRBJ1-5; D is unresolved. CDR1 is SGHDT, CDR2 YYEEEE, per germline. V lost 3 bases to trimming and J lost 0 bases, with 10 bases between them. CDR3 length: 15 residues.

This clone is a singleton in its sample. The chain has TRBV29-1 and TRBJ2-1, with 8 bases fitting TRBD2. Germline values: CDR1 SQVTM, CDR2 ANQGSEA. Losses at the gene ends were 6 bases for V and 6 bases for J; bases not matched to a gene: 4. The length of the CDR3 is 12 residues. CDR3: CSVSSGPNEQFF. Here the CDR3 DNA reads TGCAGCGTATCTAGCGGGCCCAATGAGCAGTTCTTC.

CDR3 DNA: TGTGCCAGCAGCTCCTACGGGACTAGCGGCACAGATACGCAGTATTTT. Its translation is CASSSYGTSGTDTQYF. The chain combines TRBV13 with TRBJ2-3; 10 bases line up with TRBD2. V gave up 4 bases and J gave up 1 base; unmatched junction bases: 5. This CDR3 has 16 residues. Germline V gene sequence: CDR1 PRHDT, CDR2 FYEKMQ (reference sequence).

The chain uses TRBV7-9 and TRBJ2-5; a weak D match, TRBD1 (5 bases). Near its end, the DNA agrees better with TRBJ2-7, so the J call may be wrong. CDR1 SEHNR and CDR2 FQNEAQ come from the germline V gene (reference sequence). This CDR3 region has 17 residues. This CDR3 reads CASTPPPQGPNSYEQYF. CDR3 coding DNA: TGTGCCAGCACCCCTCCCCCCCAGGGTCCTAACTCCTACGAGCAGTACTTC.

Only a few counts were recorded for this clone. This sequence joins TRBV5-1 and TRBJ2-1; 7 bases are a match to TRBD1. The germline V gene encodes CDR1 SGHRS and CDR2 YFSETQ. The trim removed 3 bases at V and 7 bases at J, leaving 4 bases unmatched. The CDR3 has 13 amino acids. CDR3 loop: CASSSQGLNEQFF. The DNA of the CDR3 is TGCGCCAGCAGCTCACAGGGGTTGAATGAGCAGTTCTTC.

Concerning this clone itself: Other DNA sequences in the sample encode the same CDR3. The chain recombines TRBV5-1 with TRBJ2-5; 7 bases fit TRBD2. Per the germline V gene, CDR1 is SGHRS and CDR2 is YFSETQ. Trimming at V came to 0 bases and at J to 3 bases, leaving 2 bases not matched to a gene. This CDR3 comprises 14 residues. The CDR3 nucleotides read TGCGCCAGCAGCTTGGTTGCGGGGGAAGAGACCCAGTACTTC. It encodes CASSLVAGEETQYF. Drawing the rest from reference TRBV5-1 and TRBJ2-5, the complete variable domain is KAGVTQTPRYLIKTRGQQVTLSCSPISGHRSVSWYQQTPGQGLQFLFEYFSETQRNKGNFPGRFSGRQFSNSRSEMNVSTLELGDSALYLCASSLVAGEETQYFGPGTRLLVL.

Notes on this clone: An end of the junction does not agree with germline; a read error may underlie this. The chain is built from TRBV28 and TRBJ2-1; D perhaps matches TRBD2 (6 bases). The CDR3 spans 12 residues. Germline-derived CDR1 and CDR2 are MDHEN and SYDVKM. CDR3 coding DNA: TGTGCGAGCAGGGAGGCCTACAATGAGCAGTTCTTC. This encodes CASREAYNEQFF.

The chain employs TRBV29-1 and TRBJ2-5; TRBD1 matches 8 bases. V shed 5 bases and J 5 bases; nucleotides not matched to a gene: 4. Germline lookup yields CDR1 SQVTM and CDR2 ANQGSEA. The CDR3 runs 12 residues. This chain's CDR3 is CSVQGAGETQYF. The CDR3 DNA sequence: TGCAGCGTTCAGGGGGCGGGGGAGACCCAGTACTTC.

The CDR3 loop is CASSLQGAGDNEQFF. The CDR3 bases are TGTGCCAGCAGCCTTCAGGGGGCTGGGGACAATGAGCAGTTCTTC. The gene calls are TRBV6-6 and TRBJ2-1, with 8 bases aligning to TRBD1. Germline V CDR1 and CDR2: MNHNY, SVGAGI (reference sequence). Germline trimming cut 6 bases from V and 5 bases from J; bases unmatched to any gene: 9. CDR3 length equals 15 residues.

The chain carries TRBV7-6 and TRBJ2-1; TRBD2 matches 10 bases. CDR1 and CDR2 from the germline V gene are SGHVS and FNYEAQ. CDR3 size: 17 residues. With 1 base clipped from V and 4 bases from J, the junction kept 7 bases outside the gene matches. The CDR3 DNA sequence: TGTGCCAGCAGCTTAGTAGGGTCTAGCGGGGGATACAATGAGCAGTTCTTC. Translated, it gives CASSLVGSSGGYNEQFF.

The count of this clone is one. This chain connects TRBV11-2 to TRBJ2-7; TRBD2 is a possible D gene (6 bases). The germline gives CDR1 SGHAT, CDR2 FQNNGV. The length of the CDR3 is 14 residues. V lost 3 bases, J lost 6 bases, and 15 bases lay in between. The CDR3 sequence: CASSFSDGRFEQYF. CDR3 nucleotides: TGTGCCAGCAGCTTTTCCGATGGGAGGTTCGAGCAGTACTTC. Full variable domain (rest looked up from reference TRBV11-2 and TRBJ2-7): EAGVAQSPRYKIIEKRQSVAFWCNPISGHATLYWYQQILGQGPKLLIQFQNNGVVDDSQLPKDRFSAERLKGVDSTLKIQPAKLEDSAVYLCASSFSDGRFEQYFGPGTRLTVT.

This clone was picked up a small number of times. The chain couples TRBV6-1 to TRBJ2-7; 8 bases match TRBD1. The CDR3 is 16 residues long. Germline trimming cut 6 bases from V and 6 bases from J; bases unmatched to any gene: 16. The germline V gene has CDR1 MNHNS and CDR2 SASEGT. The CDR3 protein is CASREFRGQGGGEQYV. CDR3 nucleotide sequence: TGTGCCAGCAGGGAATTCAGGGGGCAAGGAGGGGGCGAGCAGTACGTC.

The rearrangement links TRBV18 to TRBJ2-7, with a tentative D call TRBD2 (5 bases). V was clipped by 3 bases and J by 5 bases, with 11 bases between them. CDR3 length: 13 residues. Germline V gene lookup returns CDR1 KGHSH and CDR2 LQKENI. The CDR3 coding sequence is TGTGCCAGCTCACCGGCTAGCACCCACGAGCAGTACGTC. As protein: CASSPASTHEQYV.

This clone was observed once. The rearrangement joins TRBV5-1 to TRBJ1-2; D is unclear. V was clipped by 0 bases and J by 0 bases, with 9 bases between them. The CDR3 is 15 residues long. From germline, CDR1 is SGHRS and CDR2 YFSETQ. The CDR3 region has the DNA TGCGCCAGCAGCTTGGCGACTCACTCTAACTATGGCTACACCTTC. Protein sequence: CASSLATHSNYGYTF.

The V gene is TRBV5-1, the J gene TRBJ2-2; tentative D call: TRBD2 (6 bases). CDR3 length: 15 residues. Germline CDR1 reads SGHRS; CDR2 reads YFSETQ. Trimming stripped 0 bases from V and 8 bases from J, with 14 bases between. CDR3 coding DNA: TGCGCCAGCAGCTTGGGCGGGGCCTCGGGAGGGGAGCTGTTTTTT. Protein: CASSLGGASGGELFF. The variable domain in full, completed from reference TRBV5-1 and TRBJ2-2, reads KAGVTQTPRYLIKTRGQQVTLSCSPISGHRSVSWYQQTPGQGLQFLFEYFSETQRNKGNFPGRFSGRQFSNSRSEMNVSTLELGDSALYLCASSLGGASGGELFFGEGSRLTVL.

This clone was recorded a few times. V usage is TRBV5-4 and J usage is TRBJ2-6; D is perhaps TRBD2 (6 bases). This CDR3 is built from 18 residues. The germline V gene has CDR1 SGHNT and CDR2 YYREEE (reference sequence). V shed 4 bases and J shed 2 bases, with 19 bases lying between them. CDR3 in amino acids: CASSRFGSGPPGANVLTF. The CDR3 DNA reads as TGTGCCAGCAGCCGGTTTGGTAGCGGACCCCCTGGGGCCAACGTCCTGACTTTC.

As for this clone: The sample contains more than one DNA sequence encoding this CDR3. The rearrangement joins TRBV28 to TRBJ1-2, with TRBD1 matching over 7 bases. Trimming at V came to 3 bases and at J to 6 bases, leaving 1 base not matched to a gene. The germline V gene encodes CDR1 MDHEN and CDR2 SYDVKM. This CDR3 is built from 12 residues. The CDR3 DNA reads TGTGCCAGCAGTTTTCAGGGGGATGGCTACACCTTC. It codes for CASSFQGDGYTF.

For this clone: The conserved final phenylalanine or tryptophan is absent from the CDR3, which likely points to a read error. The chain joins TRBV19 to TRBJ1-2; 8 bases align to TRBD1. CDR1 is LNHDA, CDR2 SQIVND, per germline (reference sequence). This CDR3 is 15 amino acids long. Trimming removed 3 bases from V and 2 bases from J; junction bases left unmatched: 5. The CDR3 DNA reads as TGTGCCAGTAGTATGTCCCGGACAGGGAACTATGGCTACACCCTC. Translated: CASSMSRTGNYGYTL.

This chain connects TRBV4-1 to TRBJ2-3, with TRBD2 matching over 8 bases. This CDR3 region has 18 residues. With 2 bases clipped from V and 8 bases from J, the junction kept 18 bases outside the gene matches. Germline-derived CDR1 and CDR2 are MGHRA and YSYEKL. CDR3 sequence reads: CASSQRQGTGGGPTTQYF. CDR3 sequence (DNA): TGCGCCAGCAGCCAACGCCAGGGGACGGGGGGGGGCCCAACTACGCAGTATTTT.

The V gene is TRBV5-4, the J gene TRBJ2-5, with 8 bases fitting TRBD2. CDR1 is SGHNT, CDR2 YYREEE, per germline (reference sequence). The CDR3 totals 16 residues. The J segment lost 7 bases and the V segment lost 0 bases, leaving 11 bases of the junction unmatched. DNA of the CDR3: TGTGCCAGCAGCTTGGACGGGGGGGAGTACAGACGGACCCAGTACTTC. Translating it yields CASSLDGGEYRRTQYF.

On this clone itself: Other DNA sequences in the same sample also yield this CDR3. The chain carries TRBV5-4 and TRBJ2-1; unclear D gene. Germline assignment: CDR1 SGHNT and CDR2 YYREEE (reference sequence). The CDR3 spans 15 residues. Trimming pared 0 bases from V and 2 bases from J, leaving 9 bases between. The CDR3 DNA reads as TGTGCCAGCAGCTTGGGTGGCAACCCCTACAATGAGCAGTTCTTC. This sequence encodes CASSLGGNPYNEQFF. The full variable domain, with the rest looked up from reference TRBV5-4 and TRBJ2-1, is ETGVTQSPTHLIKTRGQQVTLRCSSQSGHNTVSWYQQALGQGPQFIFQYYREEENGRGNFPPRFSGLQFPNYSSELNVNALELDDSALYLCASSLGGNPYNEQFFGPGTRLTVL.

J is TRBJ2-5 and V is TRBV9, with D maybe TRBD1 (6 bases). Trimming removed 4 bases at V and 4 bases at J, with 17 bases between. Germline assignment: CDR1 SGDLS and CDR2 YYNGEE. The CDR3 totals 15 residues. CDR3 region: CASSSARGTGETQYF. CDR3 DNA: TGTGCCAGCAGCTCAGCCAGGGGCACGGGAGAGACCCAGTACTTC.

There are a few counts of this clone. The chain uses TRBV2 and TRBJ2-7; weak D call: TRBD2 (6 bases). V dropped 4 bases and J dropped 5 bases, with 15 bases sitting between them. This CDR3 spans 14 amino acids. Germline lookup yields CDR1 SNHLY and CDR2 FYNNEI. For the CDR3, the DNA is TGTGCCAGCAGTGTGGGGGGAGGCAATAACGAGCAGTACGTC. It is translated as CASSVGGGNNEQYV.

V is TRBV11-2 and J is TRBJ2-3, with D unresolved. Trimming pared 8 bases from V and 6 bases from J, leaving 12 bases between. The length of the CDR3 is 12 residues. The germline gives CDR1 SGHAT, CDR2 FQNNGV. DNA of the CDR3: TGTGCCAGCGGCTCGGGTTTTGATACGCAGTATTTT. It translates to CASGSGFDTQYF. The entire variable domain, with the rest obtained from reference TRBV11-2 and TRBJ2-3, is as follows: EAGVAQSPRYKIIEKRQSVAFWCNPISGHATLYWYQQILGQGPKLLIQFQNNGVVDDSQLPKDRFSAERLKGVDSTLKIQPAKLEDSAVYLCASGSGFDTQYFGPGTRLTVL.

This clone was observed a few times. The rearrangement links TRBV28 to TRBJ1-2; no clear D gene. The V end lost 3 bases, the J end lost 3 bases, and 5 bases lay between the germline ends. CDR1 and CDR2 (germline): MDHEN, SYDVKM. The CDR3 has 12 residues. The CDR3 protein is CASSLRDYGYTF. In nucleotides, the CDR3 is TGTGCCAGCAGTTTGCGGGACTATGGCTACACCTTC.

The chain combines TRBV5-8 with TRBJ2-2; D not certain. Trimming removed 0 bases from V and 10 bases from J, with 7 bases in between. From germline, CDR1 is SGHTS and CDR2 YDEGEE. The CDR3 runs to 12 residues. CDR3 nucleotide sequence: TGTGCCAGCAGCTTGGTCGTAGAGGAGCTGTTTTTT. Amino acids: CASSLVVEELFF.